One sample yielded the 8 T cell receptor beta chains listed below, sequenced in a study of vaccination effects on CD4 cells after COVID-19. Using immunoSEQ multiplex PCR, the repertoire was profiled, and TCRdb retains in-frame clones only, with some absent. The sample shows 50,000 to 65,000 clones, over 75% of them seen only once. Viral peptide pools were used in the ViraFEST assay to expand antigen-specific CD4+ T cells, and sequencing came afterward. It was after roughly 11 days of culture that CD4+ T cells were isolated. Antigens of these TCRs are unknown. The material sequenced was CD4+ T cells from PBMCs cultured with HCoV-229E spike peptides, taken before COVID-19 vaccination. The source is a human donor who received a COVID-19 vaccine.

This CDR3 reads CASGRGFTNYGYTF. The CDR3 DNA sequence: TGTGCCAGCGGTAGGGGGTTTACTAACTATGGCTACACCTTC. This chain uses TRBV7-8 with TRBJ1-2, with D perhaps matching TRBD1 (6 bases). Trimming left V 8 bases short and J 0 bases short, with 13 bases between. In germline, CDR1 is SGHVS, CDR2 FQNEAQ. CDR3 length equals 14 residues.

The chain carries TRBV7-3 and TRBJ1-1, with unresolved D. Germline CDR1 reads SGHTA; CDR2 reads FQGTGA. Trimming removed 2 bases at V and 10 bases at J, with 29 bases between. There are 18 residues in the CDR3. The CDR3 here is CASSLFPNRGLLCPGAFF. CDR3 bases: TGTGCCAGCAGCTTATTCCCTAACCGAGGGCTTTTGTGCCCTGGAGCTTTCTTT.

The chain couples TRBV24-1 to TRBJ1-4; 9 bases align to TRBD1. V dropped 3 bases and J dropped 5; count of bases not matched to a gene: 6. Germline V lookup: CDR1 KGHDR, CDR2 SFDVKD. CDR3 length: 16 residues. As DNA, the CDR3 is TGTGCCACCAGTGATCCAACACAGGGGGCCAATGAAAAACTGTTTTTT. Protein: CATSDPTQGANEKLFF.

This chain connects TRBV9 to TRBJ2-5, with TRBD1 matching 8 bases. Germline V gene sequence: CDR1 SGDLS, CDR2 YYNGEE. The CDR3 spans 15 residues. The trim removed 0 bases at V and 5 bases at J, leaving 6 bases unmatched. CDR3: CASSVAAGGRETQYF. The CDR3 DNA sequence: TGTGCCAGCAGCGTAGCAGCAGGGGGCCGGGAGACCCAGTACTTC.

The chain is built from TRBV2 and TRBJ1-5; 10 nucleotides line up with TRBD1. Germline lookup yields CDR1 SNHLY and CDR2 FYNNEI. The CDR3 runs to 16 residues. Trimming removed 5 bases from V and 5 bases from J; junction bases left unmatched: 9. CDR3 bases: TGTGCCAGCAGTCCTCCGGGACAGGGGATTGATCAGCCCCAGCATTTT. Encoded protein: CASSPPGQGIDQPQHF. The full variable domain, completed using reference TRBV2 and TRBJ1-5, is EPEVTQTPSHQVTQMGQEVILRCVPISNHLYFYWYRQILGQKVEFLVSFYNNEISEKSEIFDDQFSVERPDGSNFTLKIRSTKLEDSAMYFCASSPPGQGIDQPQHFGDGTRLSIL.

The chain couples TRBV5-4 to TRBJ2-7, with D perhaps matching TRBD1 (5 bases). Trimming shortened V by 1 base and J by 5 bases, and 16 bases separated the two germline ends. The germline CDR1 and CDR2 sequences are SGHNT and YYREEE (reference sequence). The CDR3 contains 15 residues. The CDR3 DNA is TGTGCCAGCAGCTTGCGGCAGGGTAGTCAAAACGAGCAGTACGTC. This translates into CASSLRQGSQNEQYV.

The sample holds a few counts of this clone. The rearrangement joins TRBV19 to TRBJ2-5; TRBD1 matches at 7 bases. Losses at the gene ends were 6 bases for V and 5 bases for J; bases not matched to a gene: 6. CDR1 is LNHDA and CDR2 is SQIVND in the germline V gene (reference sequence). This CDR3 has 13 amino acids. CDR3 residues: CASRRQGFETQYF. The CDR3 nucleotides read TGTGCCAGTAGGCGACAGGGTTTTGAGACCCAGTACTTC.

This clone was found a few times. V usage is TRBV6-6 and J usage is TRBJ2-7; D not resolved. V lost 2 bases and J lost 0, with 11 bases in between. This CDR3 spans 15 amino acids. The germline V gene has CDR1 MNHNY and CDR2 SVGAGI (reference sequence). CDR3 in amino acids: CASSYGRAISYEQYV. The CDR3 DNA follows: TGTGCCAGCAGTTACGGACGGGCGATCTCCTACGAGCAGTACGTC.